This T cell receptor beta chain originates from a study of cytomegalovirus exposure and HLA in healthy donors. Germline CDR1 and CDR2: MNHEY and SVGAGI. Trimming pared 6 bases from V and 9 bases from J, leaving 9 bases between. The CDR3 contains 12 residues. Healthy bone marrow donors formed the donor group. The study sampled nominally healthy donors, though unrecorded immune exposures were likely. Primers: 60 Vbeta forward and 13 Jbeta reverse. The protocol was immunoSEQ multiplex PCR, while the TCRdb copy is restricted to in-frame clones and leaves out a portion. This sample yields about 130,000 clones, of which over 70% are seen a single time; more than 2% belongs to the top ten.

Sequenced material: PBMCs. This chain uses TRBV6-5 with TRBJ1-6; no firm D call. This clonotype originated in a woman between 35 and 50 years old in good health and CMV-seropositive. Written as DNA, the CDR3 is TGTGCCAGCAGGACTTCTGGTTCACCCCTCCACTTT. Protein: CASRTSGSPLHF.